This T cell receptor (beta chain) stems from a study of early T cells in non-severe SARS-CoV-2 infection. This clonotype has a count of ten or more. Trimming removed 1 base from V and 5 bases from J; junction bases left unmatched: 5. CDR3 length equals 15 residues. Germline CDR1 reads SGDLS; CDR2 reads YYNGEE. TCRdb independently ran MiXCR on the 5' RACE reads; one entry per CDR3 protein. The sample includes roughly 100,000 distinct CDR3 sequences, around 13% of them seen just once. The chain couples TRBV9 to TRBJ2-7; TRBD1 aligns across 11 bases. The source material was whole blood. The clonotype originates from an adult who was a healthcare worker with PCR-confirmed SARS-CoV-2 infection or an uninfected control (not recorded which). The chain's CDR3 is CASSVTGQGVNEQYF. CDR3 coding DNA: TGTGCCAGCAGCGTAACGGGACAGGGGGTCAACGAGCAGTACTTC.